These 28 T cell receptor beta chains were sequenced from one sample in a study of T-cell reconstitution after alpha-beta-depleted transplantation in children. The library targeted TCRbeta and was prepared with unique molecular identifiers. TCRdb analysed the PCR reads with MiXCR anew, one entry per CDR3 protein. Of fewer than 700,000 distinct CDR3 sequences in the sample, 10% to 15% were seen once. Specimen: PBMCs, mostly from graft donor cells, collected 360 days after TCRalphabeta/CD19-depleted stem cell transplant. The receptors shown here come from a male patient aged 5 to 17 who had a stem cell transplant for acute myeloid leukemia, so the T cells may come from the graft donor.

This clonotype was observed a handful of times. The chain links TRBV28 to TRBJ2-1; 9 nucleotides align to TRBD1. Losses at the gene ends were 4 bases for V and 10 bases for J; bases not matched to a gene: 11. The germline V gene has CDR1 MDHEN and CDR2 SYDVKM. The CDR3 has 15 residues. The CDR3 DNA is TGTGCCAGCAGTTCGGACAGGGGCGGCGTAGGGGAGCAGTTCTTC. It specifies CASSSDRGGVGEQFF.

This clonotype was seen a handful of times. The chain combines TRBV20-1 with TRBJ2-7; 10 bases are shared with TRBD1. The CDR3 covers 14 residues. Germline CDR1 and CDR2: DFQATT and SNEGSKA (reference sequence). Trimming at V came to 3 bases and at J to 6 bases, leaving 8 bases not matched to a gene. CDR3 sequence reads: CSASGGRTGGEQYF. CDR3 DNA: TGCAGTGCTAGTGGGGGTCGGACAGGGGGCGAGCAGTACTTC.

This clonotype is a singleton in its sample. This sequence joins TRBV20-1 and TRBJ2-2; the match to TRBD2 covers 7 bases. This CDR3 contains 14 residues. V shed 0 bases and J 7 bases; nucleotides not matched to a gene: 5. Germline V CDR1 and CDR2: DFQATT, SNEGSKA (reference sequence). The CDR3 spells CSARDPLALGELFF. CDR3 bases: TGCAGTGCTAGAGATCCACTAGCGCTCGGGGAGCTGTTTTTT.

This clonotype was picked up many times. The chain has TRBV5-5 and TRBJ2-5, with a possible D match to TRBD2 (6 bases). Germline values: CDR1 SGHKS, CDR2 YYEKEE (reference sequence). The CDR3 contains 18 residues. V was shortened by 1 base and J by 0 bases, with 19 bases between the two germline ends. CDR3 loop: CASSLFPVQGGDQETQYF. The CDR3, as DNA: TGTGCCAGCAGCTTGTTCCCCGTGCAGGGAGGTGACCAAGAGACCCAGTACTTC. Full variable domain (outside the CDR3, taken from reference TRBV5-5 and TRBJ2-5): DAGVTQSPTHLIKTRGQQVTLRCSPISGHKSVSWYQQVLGQGPQFIFQYYEKEERGRGNFPDRFSARQFPNYSSELNVNALLLGDSALYLCASSLFPVQGGDQETQYFGPGTRLLVL.

This clonotype has more than one count but fewer than ten. This sequence joins TRBV20-1 and TRBJ2-1, with D unclear. Germline values: CDR1 DFQATT, CDR2 SNEGSKA (reference sequence). The V gene lost 1 base and the J gene lost 8 bases, with 6 bases spanning the gap. The CDR3 extends over 11 amino acids. CDR3 DNA sequence: TGCAGTGCTAGAGTGGTGGATGAGCAGTTCTTC. It translates to CSARVVDEQFF.

Turning to this clonotype: Given a much more abundant clone one base away, this may be a read error. The chain joins TRBV28 to TRBJ2-1; no clear D gene. Germline V gene data show CDR1 as MDHEN and CDR2 as SYDVKM. The CDR3 is made up of 16 amino acids. CDR3 protein: CASSPRASQTYNEKFF. The CDR3 coding sequence is TGTGCCAGCAGCCCGCGCGCCAGTCAGACCTACAATGAGAAGTTCTTC.

This clonotype was seen repeatedly, ten times or more. V gene TRBV7-2 combines with J gene TRBJ2-3; possibly TRBD1 or TRBD2 for D (5 bases each). Trimming left V 7 bases short and J 2 bases short, with 16 bases between. CDR3 size: 15 residues. Per germline, CDR1 SGHTA and CDR2 FQGNSA. The CDR3 reads CASTSGPGLTDTQYF. The CDR3 coding sequence is TGTGCCAGCACCAGCGGCCCAGGGCTCACAGATACGCAGTATTTT.

In this sample, this clonotype turned up a few times. This chain links TRBV6-1 with TRBJ2-1; 12 bases line up with TRBD2. This CDR3 has 11 amino acids. Germline CDR1 MNHNS, CDR2 SASEGT. J lost 10 bases, V lost 8 bases, and 0 bases had no gene match. The CDR3 protein is CASGLAGEQFF. The CDR3 nucleotides are TGTGCCAGCGGACTAGCGGGAGAGCAGTTCTTC.

In this sample, this clonotype turned up many times. The chain recombines TRBV29-1 with TRBJ1-4; D gene uncertain. V was pared by 7 bases and J by 5 bases, with 5 bases between. CDR3 size: 10 residues. Germline assignment: CDR1 SQVTM and CDR2 ANQGSEA. The CDR3 nucleotides read TGCAGCGCCCTCAATGAAAAACTGTTTTTT. Its translation: CSALNEKLFF.

The V gene is TRBV6-1, the J gene TRBJ2-7, with 8 bases that match TRBD2. Germline V gene sequence: CDR1 MNHNS, CDR2 SASEGT. This CDR3 is built from 13 residues. The V gene end was trimmed by 6 bases and the J gene end by 6 bases; junction bases not matched to a gene: 7. The CDR3 DNA is TGTGCCAGCAGGCGAGCGGGAGAGATCGAGCAGTACTTC. Its translation: CASRRAGEIEQYF.

This clonotype was detected ten times or more. The V and J genes are TRBV10-3 and TRBJ2-3, with D possibly TRBD2 on 6 matching bases. The CDR3 has 17 amino acids. V lost 6 bases and J lost 6, with 25 bases in between. The germline CDR1 and CDR2 sequences are ENHRY and SYGVKD. DNA for the CDR3: TGTGCCATCAGGGGCGGCGGGATTGGCGTTCGGCGGGATACGCAGTATTTT. Translated: CAIRGGGIGVRRDTQYF.

This clonotype was seen a handful of times. The rearrangement uses TRBV20-1 and TRBJ2-7, with 7 bases that match TRBD1. Germline CDR1 and CDR2: DFQATT and SNEGSKA (reference sequence). V was clipped by 6 bases and J by 4 bases; unmatched bases: 3. The CDR3 has 11 residues. The CDR3: CSADRAYEQYF. Here the CDR3 DNA reads TGCAGTGCCGACAGGGCTTACGAGCAGTACTTC.

The rearrangement links TRBV12-3 or TRBV12-4 to TRBJ1-5; 11 positions agree with TRBD1. Losses at the gene ends were 5 bases for V and 5 bases for J; bases not matched to a gene: 8. CDR3 length: 16 residues. This chain's CDR3 is CASSPRTGGFHQPQHF. In nucleotides, the CDR3 is TGTGCCAGCAGTCCTCGGACAGGGGGCTTTCATCAGCCCCAGCATTTT.

This clonotype has just a few counts. This chain uses TRBV7-9 with TRBJ1-2; D is uncertain. The germline V and J ends were trimmed by 0 bases and 4 bases, with 15 bases remaining between them. Germline V lookup: CDR1 SEHNR, CDR2 FQNEAQ (reference sequence). The CDR3 covers 16 residues. CDR3 sequence (DNA): TGTGCCAGCAGCTTAGCGTGGCAAGAAAATGTCTATGGCTACACCTTC. It is translated as CASSLAWQENVYGYTF.

This clonotype was observed many times. The CDR3 loop is CASSQEPRSVDEQYF. The CDR3 bases are TGTGCCAGCAGCCAAGAGCCCAGGTCGGTAGACGAGCAGTACTTC. The chain couples TRBV3-1 to TRBJ2-7, with D hard to call. The V gene's germline CDR1 is LGHDT and CDR2 YNNKEL (reference sequence). The CDR3 has 15 amino acids. Trimming pared 0 bases from V and 5 bases from J, leaving 14 bases between.

On this clonotype: This sequence may be a read error, since a much larger clone differs from it by one base. This chain uses TRBV28 with TRBJ2-7, with D tentatively TRBD2 (6 bases). The germline gives CDR1 MDHEN, CDR2 SYDVKM. The CDR3 is 10 residues long. CDR3 sequence (DNA): TGTGCCAGCAGTTCGGGACTCCAAAACTTC. Its translation is CASSSGLQNF.

The rearrangement joins TRBV29-1 to TRBJ2-3; 10 positions match TRBD1. Germline CDR1 and CDR2: SQVTM and ANQGSEA. The CDR3 consists of 12 residues. V lost 7 bases, J lost 8 bases, and 6 bases stayed unmatched. The CDR3: CSAGQGSATQYF. CDR3 nucleotide sequence: TGCAGCGCGGGACAGGGGTCGGCTACGCAGTATTTT.

This chain joins TRBV30 and TRBJ2-1, with 12 bases fitting TRBD2. The J segment lost 12 bases and the V segment lost 4 bases, leaving 13 bases of the junction unmatched. Germline CDR1 GTSNPN, CDR2 SVGIG (reference sequence). This CDR3 contains 15 residues. The CDR3 spells CAWTGILAGGPGQFF. In DNA, the CDR3 is TGTGCCTGGACCGGAATTCTAGCGGGAGGGCCGGGGCAGTTCTTC.

This clonotype was counted only a few times. The J gene is TRBJ2-7, the V gene TRBV6-2 or TRBV6-3, with 8 bases lining up with TRBD1. The CDR3 spans 15 residues. The J segment lost 5 bases and the V segment lost 7 bases, leaving 13 bases of the junction unmatched. CDR1 MNHEY and CDR2 SVGEGT come from the germline V gene. CDR3 DNA sequence: TGTGCCAGCATTACCCTCGGGACAGGTTCCCACGAGCAGTACTTC. Amino acid sequence: CASITLGTGSHEQYF.

This clonotype occurred many times. The chain carries TRBV2 and TRBJ1-1; D is unclear. CDR3 length equals 14 residues. The germline CDR1 and CDR2 sequences are SNHLY and FYNNEI. The V and J ends lost 3 bases and 1 base respectively, with 9 bases between them. The DNA of the CDR3 is TGTGCCAGCAGTGAGATTACACAGAACACTGAAGCTTTCTTT. This encodes CASSEITQNTEAFF.

Notes on this clonotype: Since the CDR3 does not end with the conserved phenylalanine or tryptophan, this likely comes from a read error. This rearrangement joins TRBV7-7 to TRBJ2-7; 9 bases line up with TRBD1. The CDR3 runs 15 residues. Germline V CDR1 and CDR2: SSHAT, FNYEAQ (reference sequence). CDR3: CASSLEGQGPFEQYY. DNA of the CDR3: TGTGCTAGCAGCCTAGAGGGACAGGGACCCTTCGAGCAGTACTAC.

The V call is TRBV19, the J call TRBJ2-7; D possibly uses TRBD1 or TRBD2 (5 bases each). CDR3 length: 15 residues. CDR1 is LNHDA, CDR2 SQIVND, per germline (reference sequence). V lost 3 bases and J lost 2, with 14 bases in between. The CDR3 here is CASSIARDGPYEQYF. The CDR3 coding sequence is TGTGCCAGTAGTATCGCCCGGGACGGACCCTACGAGCAGTACTTC.

This clonotype was observed a handful of times. This sequence joins TRBV29-1 and TRBJ2-2; 11 positions agree with TRBD2. This CDR3 has 15 amino acids. CDR1 and CDR2 from the germline V gene are SQVTM and ANQGSEA. The V gene end was trimmed by 7 bases and the J gene end by 5 bases; junction bases not matched to a gene: 9. CDR3 sequence reads: CSAETGTSGTGELFF. For the CDR3, the DNA is TGCAGCGCCGAGACCGGGACTAGCGGAACCGGGGAGCTGTTTTTT.

The V gene is TRBV28, the J gene TRBJ2-7, with D maybe TRBD1 (5 bases). This CDR3 spans 15 amino acids. V lost 4 bases to trimming and J lost 1 base, with 14 bases between them. Looked up from germline, CDR1 is MDHEN and CDR2 is SYDVKM. CDR3 sequence (DNA): TGTGCCAGCAGTTCTCCCGGACGGACATCCTACGAGCAGTACTTC. It yields the protein CASSSPGRTSYEQYF. Filled out from reference TRBV28 and TRBJ2-7, the complete variable domain reads DVKVTQSSRYLVKRTGEKVFLECVQDMDHENMFWYRQDPGLGLRLIYFSYDVKMKEKGDIPEGYSVSREKKERFSLILESASTNQTSMYLCASSSPGRTSYEQYFGPGTRLTVT.

This clonotype was picked up a small number of times. The chain combines TRBV27 with TRBJ2-7; D is undetermined. CDR1 MNHEY and CDR2 SMNVEV come from the germline V gene (reference sequence). CDR3 size: 11 residues. The V end was cut by 8 bases, the J end by 1 base, with 6 bases between. The CDR3 DNA reads TGTGCCAGCGCGAGTTCCTACGAGCAGTACTTC. This codes for CASASSYEQYF.

J is TRBJ2-1 and V is TRBV5-1, with 7 bases aligning to TRBD2. With 4 bases clipped from V and 0 bases from J, the junction kept 7 bases outside the gene matches. This CDR3 has 16 amino acids. The germline V gene has CDR1 SGHRS and CDR2 YFSETQ. This CDR3 is CASSGGGRTSYNEQFF. In DNA, the CDR3 is TGCGCCAGCAGCGGGGGGGGACGGACCTCCTACAATGAGCAGTTCTTC.

The chain has TRBV29-1 and TRBJ2-7; 8 positions match TRBD2. Per the germline V gene, CDR1 is SQVTM and CDR2 is ANQGSEA. This CDR3 has 16 amino acids. V shed 5 bases, J shed 0 bases, and the junction held 12 bases outside the gene matches. DNA of the CDR3: TGCAGCGTTTATGCGGGGCGGAGCGGGAGCTCCTACGAGCAGTACTTC. It codes for CSVYAGRSGSSYEQYF.

The genes are TRBV7-9 and TRBJ2-1; D is possibly TRBD1 or TRBD2 (5 bases each). CDR1 and CDR2 from the germline V gene are SEHNR and FQNEAQ (reference sequence). The CDR3 runs 16 residues. V shed 0 bases and J shed 2 bases, with 11 bases lying between them. The CDR3 is CASSLAGTAAYNEQFF. The CDR3 nucleotides are TGTGCCAGCAGCTTAGCGGGGACGGCCGCCTACAATGAGCAGTTCTTC.